This TCR beta chain was sequenced during a study of molecular identifiers for immune sequencing clone quantification (dated by TCRdb to the late 2010s). For context, the study as a whole: For a replicate experiment, RNA from around 20,000 or 99,000 naive CD8 T cells was divided into five aliquots, of which four were sequenced. This methods study benchmarked molecular-identifier clustering-based TCR repertoire sequencing (MIDCIRS) and TCR RNA copy counting, using CD8 T cells to do so.

Libraries of naive CD8 T cells were generated from about 19,000 to 1,100,000 sorted cells, with 10%, 30% or 50% of the purified RNA used. Naive CD8 T cells, defined as CD8+CD4-CCR7+CD45RA+, were FACS-sorted into RLT Plus buffer on a BD FACSAria II. To test detection sensitivity, Jurkat RNA equal to around nine TCR copies was added to samples of about 19,000-1,100,000 naive CD8 T cells. Enrichment of CD8 T cells was done with RosetteSep CD8+ T Cell Enrichment Cocktail plus Ficoll-Paque, and ACK red cell lysis came afterward. This clonotype was counted ten times or more. Its cognate antigen has yet to be identified. It has no much larger one-base neighbor in the sample; base qualities were not kept. Results and caveats for the whole study, not just this receptor: In CMV-specific effector cells, clones with more than 20 RNA copies accounted for over 97% of molecules, whereas in naive cells such clones accounted for under 1%. Modeling estimated about three recovered TCR RNA copies per cell, compared with about ten by digital PCR, which implies 30% to 35% capture efficiency. When barcode sub-clustering was not used, chimeric consensus sequences inflated TCR diversity, with chimeras reaching as high as 47%. The sizes of highly expanded clones could end up underestimated when identical TCR molecules share a barcode. The naive libraries included spiked-in Jurkat TCR RNA (around 10 copies' worth), and this RNA is not part of the donor repertoire. Spiked-in Jurkat TCR RNA equal to a single cell's worth was reported to be detectable even within 1,100,000 naive CD8 T cells.

Preparation of the library involved PCR. This sample was sequenced with an Illumina HiSeq 4000. Bulk TCR libraries were generated as previously described, with the TCR primers listed in Table S5 used. Purification of total RNA was performed with the Qiagen AllPrep DNA/RNA kit. Before any analysis, reads coming from multiple sequencing runs of the same library were combined into one pool. As for the original processing: Reads were retained only if their TCR constant sequence matched exactly, and those retained reads were trimmed to 150 nt and grouped according to their 12-nt molecular barcodes. Within each barcode group, reads were sub-clustered at a 15% Levenshtein threshold, and quality-weighted consensus sequences were built per RNA molecule. Non-functional sequences were excluded, and lower-count sequences lying one edit away from another sequence were also excluded. Based on fitting two negative binomial distributions, any barcode sub-cluster with under 20% of the maximum read count was discarded. Using fastp trimming at Q25 and MiXCR clonotype assembly, TCRdb reanalyzed the public sequencing data and kept in-frame beta chains. Records with the same CDR3 protein are collapsed into one entry carrying the most frequent genes and DNA. Here the V and J calls rest on TCRdb's processing, not on the authors' analysis. The sample table lists about 300,000 distinct CDR3 sequences, around a fifth of them with a count of one. Approximately 0.84% of the sample belongs to the ten largest clones.

The CDR3, from cysteine to phenylalanine, totals 15 residues. Only CDR3 DNA is held: 45 bases, read in frame from base 1. The CDR1 and CDR2 encoded by the germline V gene (reference sequence) are GTSNPN and SVGIG. Ends trimmed: V by 5 bases, J by 2 bases; bases unmatched to a gene: 9. The TCR sequence derives from a human donor in good health. Some libraries in this study had Jurkat cell RNA spiked in. The rearranged chain carries TRBV30 and TRBJ2-3; TRBD2 agrees with 8 junctional bases. Sequencing was done on a sample of naive CD8+ T cells from blood, with Jurkat cell RNA spiked in. The sample's cell subset or site label, in plain terms: FACS-sorted CD8+CD4-CCR7+CD45RA+ naive T cells. The CDR3 reads CAWVLVGGATDTQYF. In nucleotides, the sequence is TGTGCCTGGGTCCTCGTCGGGGGGGCCACAGATACGCAGTATTTT.